This T cell receptor (beta chain) appears in the sequencing data of a study of vaccination effects on CD4 cells after COVID-19. Here immunoSEQ multiplex PCR was the method, and the copy in TCRdb shows in-frame clones only, minus some. The sample includes fewer than 40,000 clones, around 70% of them seen just once. On this clone itself: The antigen is undetermined.

From germline, CDR1 is SGHKS and CDR2 YYEKEE (reference sequence). The length of the CDR3 is 16 residues. V lost 0 bases and J lost 4, with 14 bases in between. General study points: Late post-vaccination samples showed marked contraction of infection- and vaccine-induced clones.

After roughly 10 days in culture, the CD4+ T cells were isolated. Two doses of BNT162b2 or mRNA-1273 vaccine were administered to participants. This TCR derives from a human donor who received a COVID-19 vaccine. The rearrangement joins TRBV5-5 to TRBJ1-5, with D uncertain. Specimen: CD4+ T cells from PBMCs cultured without peptide, collected after COVID-19 vaccination. The CDR3, as DNA: TGTGCCAGCAGCTTGGCCGGGTCCCCGGGAAATCAGCCCCAGCATTTT. It codes for CASSLAGSPGNQPQHF.